This is a list of T cell receptor gamma chains from one sample in a study of intestinal T cells in coeliac disease. TCRdb re-processed the multiplex PCR reads using CATT. In the table there are approximately 1,500 gamma-chain clones, approximately 50% of which are singletons. Sequenced: a duodenal biopsy. The receptors were sampled from a human donor with celiac disease. CDR3s include the opening cysteine and the closing phenylalanine or tryptophan. Not every row has a clone size; where given, it reads once, few, many or a size class.

j_call v_call clone_size cdr3_aa cdr3_nt
TRGJ1/TRGJ2 TRGV2 NA CATGTGNYYKKLF TGTGCCACCGGGACGGGGAATTATTATAAGAAACTCTTT
TRGJ1/TRGJ2 TRGV2 NA CATWDGPKFYYKKLF TGTGCCACCTGGGACGGTCCGAAGTTTTATTATAAGAAACTCTTT
TRGJ1/TRGJ2 TRGV2 few CATWDGLGKNYKKLF TGTGCCACCTGGGACGGCCTGGGTAAGAATTATAAGAAACTCTTT
TRGJ1/TRGJ2 TRGV10 large CAAWDKKLF TGTGCTGCGTGGGATAAGAAACTCTTT
TRGJP1 TRGV8 NA CAPRGTTGWFKIF TGTGCACCTCGTGGTACCACTGGTTGGTTCAAGATATTT
TRGJ1/TRGJ2 TRGV3 large CATWAGNYYKKLF TGTGCCACCTGGGCCGGCAATTATTATAAGAAACTCTTT
TRGJ1/TRGJ2 TRGV3 NA CATWGQNYYKKLF TGTGCCACCTGGGGACAGAATTATTATAAGAAACTCTTT
TRGJP1 TRGV2 NA CATWDGLYTDWFKIF TGTGCCACCTGGGACGGGCTTTACACTGATTGGTTCAAGATATTT
TRGJ1/TRGJ2 TRGV10 NA CAAVGRTNYYKKLF TGTGCTGCGGTGGGCAGAACTAATTATTATAAGAAACTCTTT
TRGJ1/TRGJ2 TRGV11 NA CACWISHYYKKLF TGTGCCTGCTGGATTAGCCATTATTATAAGAAACTCTTT
TRGJ1/TRGJ2 TRGV4 once CATWDEPRGDYKKLF TGTGCCACCTGGGATGAACCCCGGGGGGATTATAAGAAACTCTTT
TRGJP2 TRGV2 few CATWDGRLRDWIKTF TGTGCCACCTGGGACGGGCGGTTAAGAGATTGGATCAAGACGTTT
TRGJP1 TRGV4 NA CATWDVGTGWFKIF TGTGCCACCTGGGATGTCGGCACTGGTTGGTTCAAGATATTT
TRGJ1/TRGJ2 TRGV8 NA CATWIAVNYYKKLF TGTGCCACCTGGATAGCTGTAAATTATTATAAGAAACTCTTT
TRGJP1 TRGV10 few CAAWMTGWFKIF TGTGCTGCGTGGATGACTGGTTGGTTCAAGATATTT
TRGJP2 TRGV2 NA CATRDVGSDWIKTF TGTGCCACCCGGGACGTCGGAAGTGATTGGATCAAGACGTTT
TRGJ1/TRGJ2 TRGV2 NA CATWDGPKIYYKKLF TGTGCCACCTGGGACGGGCCCAAAATTTATTATAAGAAACTCTTT
TRGJP2 TRGV11 NA CACWIRHFSDWIKTF TGTGCCTGCTGGATTAGGCACTTCAGTGATTGGATCAAGACGTTT
TRGJ1/TRGJ2 TRGV2 few CATWDGRYKKLF TGTGCCACCTGGGACGGGCGGTATAAGAAACTCTTT
TRGJ1/TRGJ2 TRGV3 few CATPPRSYKKLF TGTGCCACCCCCCCCCGGTCCTATAAGAAACTCTTT
TRGJ1/TRGJ2 TRGV3 NA CATWDRLLIMKKLF TGTGCCACCTGGGACAGACTTCTTATTATGAAGAAACTCTTT
TRGJ1/TRGJ2 TRGV10 large CAAWKKKLF TGTGCTGCGTGGAAGAAGAAACTCTTT
TRGJ1/TRGJ2 TRGV2 NA CAPGTLLNYKKLF TGTGCACCTGGGACGCTACTAAATTATAAGAAACTCTTT
TRGJP1 TRGV2 NA CATWDQVWFKIF TGTGCCACCTGGGATCAGGTTTGGTTCAAGATATTT
TRGJ1/TRGJ2 TRGV2 NA CATWDGHHLYYKKLF TGTGCCACCTGGGACGGGCACCACCTTTATTATAAGAAACTCTTT
TRGJ1/TRGJ2 TRGV2 NA CATWDGREGWGYKKLF TGCGCCACCTGGGACGGTCGAGAGGGTTGGGGATATAAGAAACTCTTT
TRGJP1 TRGV2 NA CATWGGMVTGWFKIF TGCGCCACCTGGGGCGGGATGGTCACTGGTTGGTTCAAGATATTT
TRGJ1/TRGJ2 TRGV10 NA CAAWGSYKKLF TGTGCTGCGTGGGGGAGCTATAAGAAACTCTTT
TRGJ1/TRGJ2 TRGV2 NA CATWDMRIYYKKLF TGTGCCACCTGGGACATGAGAATTTATTATAAGAAACTCTTT
TRGJP1 TRGV10 few CAAWDTNPPHTTGWFKIF TGTGCTGCGTGGGACACAAATCCCCCTCATACCACTGGTTGGTTCAAGATATTT
TRGJ1/TRGJ2 TRGV2 few CATWDGPMGFDYKKLF TGTGCCACCTGGGACGGGCCGATGGGGTTTGATTATAAGAAACTCTTT
TRGJP2 TRGV2 NA CATWDGFGSDWIKTF TGTGCCACCTGGGACGGCTTCGGTAGTGATTGGATCAAGACGTTT
TRGJ1/TRGJ2 TRGV8 once CAPGLLNYYKKLF TGTGCACCTGGGTTATTAAATTATTATAAGAAACTCTTT
TRGJP1 TRGV10 large CAAWDFFGWFKIF TGTGCTGCGTGGGATTTTTTCGGTTGGTTCAAGATATTT
TRGJ1/TRGJ2 TRGV2 NA CATWDGPKKLF TGTGCCACCTGGGACGGGCCGAAGAAACTCTTT
TRGJ1/TRGJ2 TRGV2 NA CATWDGRREENLF TGTGCCACCTGGGACGGTCGGAGGGAAGAAAATCTCTTT
TRGJ1/TRGJ2 TRGV9 NA CALWELYKKLF TGTGCCTTGTGGGAGCTGTATAAGAAACTCTTT
TRGJ1/TRGJ2 TRGV2 few CATWDAPAPQKLF TGTGCCACCTGGGACGCTCCCGCTCCCCAGAAACTCTTT
TRGJ1/TRGJ2 TRGV9 large CALWEGPNKKLF TGTGCCTTGTGGGAGGGACCAAATAAGAAACTCTTT
TRGJ1/TRGJ2 TRGV10 once CARGDKSKKLF TGTGCGCGTGGGGATAAAAGTAAGAAACTCTTT
TRGJ1/TRGJ2 TRGV8 few CATWDPNYYKKLF TGTGCCACCTGGGACCCGAATTATTATAAGAAACTCTTT
TRGJ1/TRGJ2 TRGV8 NA CATWVKRAYKKLF TGTGCCACCTGGGTAAAAAGGGCCTATAAGAAACTCTTT
TRGJP1 TRGV3 NA CATWDSLYTTGWLKIF TGTGCCACCTGGGACAGTCTATATACCACTGGTTGGCTCAAGATATTT